Listed here are 27 T cell receptor beta chains from one sample, sequenced in a study of T-cell memory formation after mild COVID-19. MiXCR, run by TCRdb on the 5' RACE reads, gives a single entry per CDR3 protein. The sample shows about 180,000 distinct CDR3 sequences, 16% of them seen only once. The material sequenced was PBMCs or a T cell subset sorted from them (not recorded which). The receptors derive from an adult woman who had mild COVID-19 (a few samples of this study predate the infection). Cell type and time point are not known.

This clonotype was counted between two and nine times. The rearrangement joins TRBV5-5 to TRBJ2-1; 7 bases line up with TRBD1. The V segment lost 2 bases and the J segment 9 bases; nucleotides outside the gene matches: 2. The germline V gene has CDR1 SGHKS and CDR2 YYEKEE (reference sequence). This CDR3 comprises 12 residues. CDR3 coding DNA: TGTGCCAGCAGCTTAGCAGGGGGTGAGCAGTTCTTC. Protein sequence: CASSLAGGEQFF.

The J gene is TRBJ2-5, the V gene TRBV7-9; TRBD2 agrees at 8 bases. V shed 3 bases, J shed 2 bases, and the junction held 14 bases outside the gene matches. This CDR3 spans 18 amino acids. Germline loops: CDR1 SEHNR, CDR2 FQNEAQ (reference sequence). Here the CDR3 DNA reads TGTGCCAGCAGCTTTGGGAGGGGCGGGGGGCCCAAACAAGAGACCCAGTACTTC. This codes for CASSFGRGGGPKQETQYF.

The chain employs TRBV7-9 and TRBJ1-4; D unclear. Germline V gene lookup returns CDR1 SEHNR and CDR2 FQNEAQ (reference sequence). V lost 5 bases, J lost 8 bases, and 3 bases lay in between. This CDR3 has 10 amino acids. CDR3 protein: CASSDEKLFF. DNA of the CDR3: TGTGCCAGCAGCGACGAAAAACTGTTTTTT.

This clonotype appeared many times. The J gene is TRBJ2-7, the V gene TRBV12-3 or TRBV12-4, with 8 bases identical to TRBD1. The CDR3 loop spans 14 amino acids. Trimming cost V 5 bases and J 4 bases; bases outside gene matches: 7. CDR3 loop: CASSGTGSLYEQYF. The CDR3 DNA is TGTGCCAGCAGTGGGACAGGTAGCCTTTACGAGCAGTACTTC.

This clonotype was counted ten times or more. V is TRBV5-5 and J is TRBJ2-5; TRBD2 agrees at 11 bases. CDR3 length: 17 amino acids. Germline CDR1 is SGHKS and CDR2 is YYEKEE (reference sequence). The V segment lost 0 bases and the J segment 2 bases; nucleotides outside the gene matches: 6. The CDR3 bases are TGTGCCAGCAGCTTGGAAGTGGCTAGCGGGGGGCAAGAGACCCAGTACTTC. It is translated as CASSLEVASGGQETQYF. Complete variable domain (other parts from reference TRBV5-5 and TRBJ2-5): DAGVTQSPTHLIKTRGQQVTLRCSPISGHKSVSWYQQVLGQGPQFIFQYYEKEERGRGNFPDRFSARQFPNYSSELNVNALLLGDSALYLCASSLEVASGGQETQYFGPGTRLLVL.

The chain links TRBV14 to TRBJ1-1, with 11 nucleotides matching TRBD1. V trimming: 1 base; J trimming: 10 bases; junction bases outside the gene matches: 2. The CDR3 is 13 amino acids. CDR1 and CDR2 from the germline V gene are SGHDN and FVKESK. The CDR3 DNA follows: TGTGCCAGCAGCCAAGTCGGACAGGGGGCAGCTTTCTTT. This gives the protein CASSQVGQGAAFF.

This clonotype was counted between two and nine times. The chain joins TRBV7-9 to TRBJ1-2; D gene unclear. Germline CDR1 SEHNR, CDR2 FQNEAQ (reference sequence). The length of the CDR3 is 12 residues. V was cut by 8 bases and J by 1 base, with 8 bases left in between. The CDR3 DNA sequence: TGTGCCAGCGGCCAGAGTAACTATGGCTACACCTTC. This encodes CASGQSNYGYTF.

This clonotype was picked up a small number of times. A junction boundary mismatches the germline segment, possibly from a read error. The chain is built from TRBV5-5 and TRBJ2-1; D is perhaps TRBD2 (6 bases). This CDR3 is built from 16 residues. The germline CDR1 and CDR2 sequences are SGHKS and YYEKEE (reference sequence). The CDR3 DNA is TGTGCCAGCACCTTGGGGCCGGGGGTGACCTACAATGAGCAGTTCTTC. Protein sequence: CASTLGPGVTYNEQFF.

The rearrangement links TRBV6-2 or TRBV6-3 to TRBJ1-2; a possible D gene is TRBD1 (6 bases). The CDR3 is made up of 12 amino acids. The ends were cut back, 5 bases at V and 6 bases at J, with 10 bases in the middle. Germline CDR1 MNHEY, CDR2 SVGEGT. Here the CDR3 reads CASSPTGHGYTF. The CDR3 region has the DNA TGTGCCAGCAGTCCGACAGGCCATGGCTACACCTTC.

This clonotype was observed a few times. The CDR3 here is CASSYWGLAGPETQYF. CDR3 DNA sequence: TGTGCCAGCAGCTACTGGGGACTAGCGGGACCAGAGACCCAGTACTTC. The gene calls are TRBV7-2 and TRBJ2-5; TRBD2 matches at 13 bases. This CDR3 comprises 16 residues. V was clipped by 4 bases and J by 4 bases; unmatched bases: 6. From germline, CDR1 is SGHTA and CDR2 FQGNSA.

The chain combines TRBV5-1 with TRBJ1-1; D is uncertain. The CDR3 spans 14 residues. The germline V gene has CDR1 SGHRS and CDR2 YFSETQ. The V end was cut by 5 bases, the J end by 1 base, with 12 bases between. CDR3 residues: CASSTRPQNTEAFF. The CDR3 DNA follows: TGCGCCAGCAGTACGAGGCCCCAGAACACTGAAGCTTTCTTT.

This clonotype turned up a few times. The rearrangement joins TRBV10-3 to TRBJ2-7, with a tentative D call TRBD2 (7 bases). Germline V gene lookup returns CDR1 ENHRY and CDR2 SYGVKD. V lost 2 bases and J lost 3, with 20 bases in between. The CDR3 has 17 amino acids. The CDR3: CAISEREGGPGIYEQYF. The CDR3 bases are TGTGCCATCAGTGAGAGGGAGGGGGGGCCAGGGATCTACGAGCAGTACTTC.

This clonotype has a handful of counts. The rearrangement uses TRBV5-4 and TRBJ2-1; 14 bases are shared with TRBD2. The CDR3 runs to 16 residues. The V gene end was trimmed by 4 bases and the J gene end by 7 bases; junction bases not matched to a gene: 7. In germline, CDR1 is SGHNT, CDR2 YYREEE (reference sequence). CDR3 DNA sequence: TGTGCCAGCAGCACGACTAGCGGGAGGGTTGGGAATGAGCAGTTCTTC. Protein sequence: CASSTTSGRVGNEQFF. The full variable domain, rest sourced from reference TRBV5-4 and TRBJ2-1, is ETGVTQSPTHLIKTRGQQVTLRCSSQSGHNTVSWYQQALGQGPQFIFQYYREEENGRGNFPPRFSGLQFPNYSSELNVNALELDDSALYLCASSTTSGRVGNEQFFGPGTRLTVL.

Only a few counts were recorded for this clonotype. The V and J genes are TRBV20-1 and TRBJ1-3; maybe TRBD1 (5 bases). CDR3 size: 15 residues. Trimming cost V 6 bases and J 0 bases, with 15 bases left between them. The germline V gene has CDR1 DFQATT and CDR2 SNEGSKA (reference sequence). The CDR3 region has the DNA TGCAGTGCGACGGGAATGGGACGCTCTGGAAACACCATATATTTT. Its protein product is CSATGMGRSGNTIYF.

The chain has TRBV24-1 and TRBJ2-3; D perhaps matches TRBD2 (5 bases). Trimming removed 3 bases at V and 0 bases at J, with 12 bases between. The CDR3 consists of 16 residues. CDR1 and CDR2 from the germline V gene are KGHDR and SFDVKD. CDR3 nucleotides: TGTGCCACCAGTGATCCCCCGAGGACTAGCACAGATACGCAGTATTTT. Amino acid sequence: CATSDPPRTSTDTQYF.

This clonotype was seen at least ten times. The chain couples TRBV5-1 to TRBJ2-1; D is uncertain. Germline V CDR1 and CDR2: SGHRS, YFSETQ. CDR3 length equals 15 residues. V lost 2 bases and J 6 bases, leaving 15 bases between the germline ends. The CDR3 DNA is TGCGCCAGCAGCTTTGGTGTCTCACTTGTCAATGAGCAGTTCTTC. It translates to CASSFGVSLVNEQFF.

The rearrangement uses TRBV12-3 or TRBV12-4 and TRBJ1-2; possibly TRBD1 for D (5 bases). This CDR3 contains 14 residues. Trimming shortened V by 6 bases and J by 4 bases, and 15 bases separated the two germline ends. CDR3 coding DNA: TGTGCCAGCAGCTCGCAGGGACGGAGCTATGGCTACACCTTC. Translating gives CASSSQGRSYGYTF.

The chain joins TRBV7-9 to TRBJ2-7; TRBD2 aligns across 13 bases. Looked up from germline, CDR1 is SEHNR and CDR2 is FQNEAQ (reference sequence). The CDR3 loop spans 16 amino acids. V was pared by 3 bases and J by 3 bases, with 5 bases of the junction left unmatched. CDR3 sequence: CASSFLGLAGFYEQYF. CDR3 nucleotide sequence: TGTGCCAGCAGCTTCCTGGGACTAGCGGGATTCTACGAGCAGTACTTC.

This clonotype came up many times. The V and J genes are TRBV11-3 and TRBJ2-1, with a tentative D call TRBD1 (5 bases). Trimming removed 0 bases at V and 10 bases at J, with 10 bases between. Germline assignment: CDR1 SGHNT and CDR2 YENEEA. The CDR3 is 13 residues long. The DNA of the CDR3 is TGTGCCAGCAGCTTAGATAACCCAGGGGAGCAGTTCTTC. It codes for CASSLDNPGEQFF.

The sample holds a few counts of this clonotype. CDR3 nucleotides: TGTGCCAGCAGGAACAGGGCATGGGACACTGAAGCTTTCTTT. This translates into CASRNRAWDTEAFF. This chain joins TRBV6-6 and TRBJ1-1; D may be TRBD1 (6 bases). Germline CDR1 reads MNHNY; CDR2 reads SVGAGI (reference sequence). The CDR3 contains 14 residues. V shed 6 bases and J shed 3 bases, with 14 bases lying between them.

This sequence joins TRBV20-1 and TRBJ2-7; 7 nucleotides match TRBD1. The junction had 6 bases not matched to a gene; V was cut back by 6 bases and J by 4 bases. Looked up from germline, CDR1 is DFQATT and CDR2 is SNEGSKA (reference sequence). CDR3 length equals 12 residues. The CDR3 protein is CSARQGAYEQYF. The CDR3 bases are TGCAGTGCAAGACAGGGAGCTTACGAGCAGTACTTC.

In its sample, this clonotype was seen a few times. The CDR3 protein is CASSPVPGAEDTQYF. CDR3 coding DNA: TGTGCCAGCTCCCCCGTTCCCGGGGCCGAAGATACGCAGTATTTT. The V and J genes are TRBV18 and TRBJ2-3; D is tentatively TRBD1 or TRBD2 (5 bases each). V lost 6 bases to trimming and J lost 5 bases, with 18 bases between them. Germline-derived CDR1 and CDR2 are KGHSH and LQKENI. This CDR3 contains 15 residues.

The sample holds many counts of this clonotype. The chain employs TRBV23-1 and TRBJ2-3; the D gene is possibly TRBD1 (5 bases). TRBV23-1 is an ORF; its function is uncertain. The CDR3 covers 16 residues. The V and J ends lost 0 bases and 3 bases respectively, with 13 bases between them. CDR3 residues: CASSQSVTVETDTQYF. In nucleotides, the CDR3 is TGCGCCAGCAGTCAATCCGTGACAGTAGAGACAGATACGCAGTATTTT.

The V gene is TRBV18, the J gene TRBJ2-5, with D perhaps matching TRBD1 or TRBD2 (5 bases each). Trimming stripped 4 bases from V and 5 bases from J, with 8 bases between. This CDR3 has 12 amino acids. Germline V gives CDR1 KGHSH, CDR2 LQKENI. The CDR3 DNA follows: TGTGCCAGCTCACGGGACCTTGAGACCCAGTACTTC. This translates into CASSRDLETQYF.

V usage is TRBV6-5 and J usage is TRBJ2-1; 8 bases line up with TRBD1. V lost 6 bases and J lost 6; bases outside the gene matches: 4. Germline CDR1 and CDR2: MNHEY and SVGAGI. The CDR3 contains 13 residues. The CDR3 region is CASRQTGGNEQFF. The CDR3 nucleotides are TGTGCCAGCAGACAAACAGGGGGCAATGAGCAGTTCTTC.

This clonotype was observed at least ten times. The CDR3 DNA follows: TGCGCCAGCAGCCCCGCCGGGACTAGCGGGGGGAATGAGCAGTACTTC. Translating gives CASSPAGTSGGNEQYF. The chain is built from TRBV5-1 and TRBJ2-7; TRBD2 aligns across 15 bases. J lost 7 bases, V lost 4 bases, and 9 bases had no gene match. CDR1 and CDR2 (germline): SGHRS, YFSETQ. The CDR3 length is 16 residues.

The sample holds a few counts of this clonotype. V is TRBV27 and J is TRBJ2-3; D is undetermined. Trimming cost V 4 bases and J 2 bases, with 13 bases left between them. Germline CDR1 reads MNHEY; CDR2 reads SMNVEV (reference sequence). The CDR3 totals 15 residues. CDR3 sequence (DNA): TGTGCCAGCAGTTGGGCCCAAAGAACCACAGATACGCAGTATTTT. Translating gives CASSWAQRTTDTQYF.